This section outlines one T cell receptor (beta chain) sequence together with its context. Its target is unknown. This sample is part of a study of PD-1 blockade in classical Hodgkin lymphoma. Findings and caveats of the study: What caused the repertoire differences, perhaps disease activity or prior therapy, remains undefined.

Trimming stripped 4 bases from V and 6 bases from J, with 18 bases between. The CDR3 totals 15 residues. Germline values: CDR1 SEHNR, CDR2 FQNEAQ (reference sequence). Libraries were prepared by immunoSEQ multiplex PCR; TCRdb keeps only in-frame clonotypes and omits some of them. The sample includes around 30,000 clones, approximately 67% seen only once; the top ten take under 4.5%. Specified time point: cycle 4 day 1 (C4D1), after six to seven weeks of nivolumab. With no exception, relapse followed autologous stem cell transplantation in all patients, and brentuximab vedotin exposure varied. The source of this sequence is a human donor with classical Hodgkin lymphoma. The source was peripheral blood mononuclear cells (PBMCs), collected before the fourth cycle of nivolumab. This rearrangement joins TRBV7-9 to TRBJ1-1, with D perhaps matching TRBD1 (5 bases). CDR3 residues: CASSSRPAGSAEAFF. CDR3 sequence (DNA): TGTGCCAGCAGCTCGAGGCCCGCAGGGTCTGCTGAAGCTTTCTTT.